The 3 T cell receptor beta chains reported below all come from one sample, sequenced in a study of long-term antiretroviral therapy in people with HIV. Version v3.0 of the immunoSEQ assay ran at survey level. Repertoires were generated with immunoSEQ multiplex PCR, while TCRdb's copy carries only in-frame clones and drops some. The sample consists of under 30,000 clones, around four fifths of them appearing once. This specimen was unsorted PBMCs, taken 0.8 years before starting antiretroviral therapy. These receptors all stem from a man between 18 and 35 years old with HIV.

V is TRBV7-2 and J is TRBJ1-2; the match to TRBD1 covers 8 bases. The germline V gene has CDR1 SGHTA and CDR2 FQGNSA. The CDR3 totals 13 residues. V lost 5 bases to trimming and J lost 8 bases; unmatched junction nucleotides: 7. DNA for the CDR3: TGTGCCAGCAGCCCTCGACAGGGGATCGGCTACACCTTC. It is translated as CASSPRQGIGYTF. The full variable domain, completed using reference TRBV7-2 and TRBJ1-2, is GAGVSQSPSNKVTEKGKDVELRCDPISGHTALYWYRQSLGQGLEFLIYFQGNSAPDKSGLPSDRFSAERTGGSVSTLTIQRTQQEDSAVYLCASSPRQGIGYTFGSGTRLTVV.

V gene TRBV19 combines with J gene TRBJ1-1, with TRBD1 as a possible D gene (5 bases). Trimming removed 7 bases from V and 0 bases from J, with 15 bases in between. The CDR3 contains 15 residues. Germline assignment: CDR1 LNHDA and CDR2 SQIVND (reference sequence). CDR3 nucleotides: TGTGCCAGTATCCAGGGTCCGGGGATGAACACTGAAGCTTTCTTT. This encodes CASIQGPGMNTEAFF.

The CDR3 is CASASQGADGELFF. The CDR3 DNA sequence: TGTGCCAGTGCTAGCCAAGGCGCGGACGGGGAGCTGTTTTTT. The chain links TRBV7-3 to TRBJ2-2, with D perhaps TRBD2 (5 bases). Trimming left V 9 bases short and J 7 bases short, with 18 bases between. CDR1 is SGHTA, CDR2 FQGTGA, per germline. The CDR3 is 14 residues long.